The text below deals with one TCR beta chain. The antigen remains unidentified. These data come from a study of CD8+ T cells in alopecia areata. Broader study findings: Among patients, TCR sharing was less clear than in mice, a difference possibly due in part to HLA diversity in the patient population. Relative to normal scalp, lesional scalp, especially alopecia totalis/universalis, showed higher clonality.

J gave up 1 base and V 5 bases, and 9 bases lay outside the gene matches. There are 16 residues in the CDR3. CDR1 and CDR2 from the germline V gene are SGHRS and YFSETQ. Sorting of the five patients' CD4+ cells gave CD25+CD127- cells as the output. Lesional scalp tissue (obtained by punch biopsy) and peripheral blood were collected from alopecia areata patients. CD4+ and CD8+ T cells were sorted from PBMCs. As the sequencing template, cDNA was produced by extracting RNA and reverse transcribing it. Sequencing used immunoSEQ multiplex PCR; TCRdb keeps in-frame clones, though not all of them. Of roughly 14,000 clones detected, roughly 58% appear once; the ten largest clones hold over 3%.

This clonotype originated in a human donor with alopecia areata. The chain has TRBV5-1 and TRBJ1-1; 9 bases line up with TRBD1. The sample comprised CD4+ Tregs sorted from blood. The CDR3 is CASRGNPGQGNTEAFF. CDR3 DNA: TGCGCCAGCAGAGGGAACCCGGGACAGGGGAACACTGAAGCTTTCTTT.